These T cell receptor beta chains were read from a single sample in a study of blood T cells in healthy people across ages. TCRdb redid the calling of the 5' RACE reads with MiXCR, one entry per CDR3 protein. This table holds more than 700,000 distinct CDR3 sequences, 35% to 50% found once. Sequenced: blood. These receptors all stem from a man older than 75 in good health. CDR3s include the opening cysteine and the closing phenylalanine or tryptophan. A D gene is named only where the DNA matches it firmly. Size is stated for part of the rows, as once, few or many counts, or as a class when the clone is expanded.

V gene: TRBV10-3
clone size: NA
J gene: TRBJ1-5
D gene: TRBD1
CDR3 protein: CAISAGTGGVNNQPQHF
CDR3 DNA: TGTGCCATCAGTGCCGGGACAGGGGGCGTCAACAATCAGCCCCAGCATTTT

V gene: TRBV7-2
clone size: few
J gene: TRBJ2-3
D gene: NA
CDR3 protein: CASSYQGLRGTDTQYF
CDR3 DNA: TGTGCCAGCAGCTATCAGGGTTTGAGGGGCACAGATACGCAGTATTTT

V gene: TRBV6-6
clone size: NA
J gene: TRBJ2-2
D gene: NA
CDR3 protein: CASSRLTQNTGELFF
CDR3 DNA: TGTGCCAGCAGCCGACTAACCCAGAACACCGGGGAGCTGTTTTTT

V gene: TRBV27
clone size: NA
J gene: TRBJ2-7
D gene: NA
CDR3 protein: CASSSTGTYGGEYF
CDR3 DNA: TGTGCCAGCAGTTCCACAGGAACTTATGGAGGGGAGTACTTC

V gene: TRBV7-2
clone size: many
J gene: TRBJ2-1
D gene: NA
CDR3 protein: CASSFGHRPGEQFF
CDR3 DNA: TGTGCCAGCAGCTTCGGTCATAGGCCCGGTGAGCAGTTCTTC

V gene: TRBV20-1
clone size: once
J gene: TRBJ2-5
D gene: NA
CDR3 protein: CSARVRLAIDEQYF
CDR3 DNA: TGCAGTGCTAGAGTGAGGCTAGCGATAGATGAGCAGTACTTC

V gene: TRBV7-9
clone size: NA
J gene: TRBJ2-7
D gene: TRBD1
CDR3 protein: CASSPGQPTYEQYF
CDR3 DNA: TGTGCCAGCAGCCCGGGACAGCCAACCTACGAGCAGTACTTC

V gene: TRBV11-3
clone size: NA
J gene: TRBJ1-4
D gene: NA
CDR3 protein: CASSLDAGGEKLFF
CDR3 DNA: TGTGCCAGCAGCTTAGACGCAGGCGGTGAAAAACTGTTTTTT

V gene: TRBV20-1
clone size: NA
J gene: TRBJ2-5
D gene: NA
CDR3 protein: CSADPGTGKETQYF
CDR3 DNA: TGCAGTGCTGATCCCGGTACAGGAAAAGAGACCCAGTACTTC

V gene: TRBV12-3/TRBV12-4
clone size: NA
J gene: TRBJ2-3
D gene: NA
CDR3 protein: CASRFGRTVGTDTQYF
CDR3 DNA: TGTGCCAGCAGGTTCGGACGGACAGTGGGCACAGATACGCAGTATTTT

V gene: TRBV28
clone size: NA
J gene: TRBJ2-1
D gene: TRBD2
CDR3 protein: CASSLTSSGIYNEQFF
CDR3 DNA: TGTGCCAGCAGTTTGACATCTAGCGGGATCTACAATGAGCAGTTCTTC

V gene: TRBV15
clone size: NA
J gene: TRBJ2-6
D gene: TRBD1
CDR3 protein: CATSIETGQLANVLTF
CDR3 DNA: TGTGCCACCAGCATCGAAACGGGACAGCTGGCCAACGTCCTGACTTTC

V gene: TRBV12-3/TRBV12-4
clone size: NA
J gene: TRBJ1-5
D gene: NA
CDR3 protein: CASSQGTGYSNQPQHF
CDR3 DNA: TGTGCCAGCAGTCAGGGGACGGGTTATAGCAATCAGCCCCAGCATTTT

V gene: TRBV5-1
clone size: NA
J gene: TRBJ2-7
D gene: NA
CDR3 protein: CASSSTGLQYF
CDR3 DNA: TGCGCCAGCAGCTCCACAGGGTTACAGTACTTC

V gene: TRBV29-1
clone size: NA
J gene: TRBJ2-2
D gene: TRBD1
CDR3 protein: CSVRQGFHGELFF
CDR3 DNA: TGCAGCGTTAGACAGGGATTTCACGGGGAGCTGTTTTTT

V gene: TRBV7-8
clone size: NA
J gene: TRBJ2-4
D gene: NA
CDR3 protein: CAGSMGRGVQYF
CDR3 DNA: TGTGCCGGCTCCATGGGGCGAGGCGTGCAGTACTTC